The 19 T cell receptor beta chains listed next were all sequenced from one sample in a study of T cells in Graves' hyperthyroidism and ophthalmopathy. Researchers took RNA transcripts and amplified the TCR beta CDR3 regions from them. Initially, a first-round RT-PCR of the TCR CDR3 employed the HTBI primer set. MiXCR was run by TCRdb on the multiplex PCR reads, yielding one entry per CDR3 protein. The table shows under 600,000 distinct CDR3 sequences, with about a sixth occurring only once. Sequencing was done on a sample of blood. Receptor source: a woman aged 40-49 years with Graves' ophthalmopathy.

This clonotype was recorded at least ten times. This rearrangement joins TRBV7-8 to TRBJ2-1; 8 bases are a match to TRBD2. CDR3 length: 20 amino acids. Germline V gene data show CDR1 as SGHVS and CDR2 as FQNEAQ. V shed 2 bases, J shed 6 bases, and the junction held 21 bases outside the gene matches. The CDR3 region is CASSLLSGGRRSPKGNEQFF. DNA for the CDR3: TGTGCCAGCAGCTTATTGAGTGGCGGGAGGAGGAGTCCAAAGGGCAATGAGCAGTTCTTC.

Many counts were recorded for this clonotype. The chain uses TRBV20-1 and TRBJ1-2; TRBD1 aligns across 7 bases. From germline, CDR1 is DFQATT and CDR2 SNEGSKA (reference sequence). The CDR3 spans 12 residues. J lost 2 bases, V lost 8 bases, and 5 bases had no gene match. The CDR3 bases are TGCAGTCCGGGGACAGTAAACTATGGCTACACCTTC. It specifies CSPGTVNYGYTF.

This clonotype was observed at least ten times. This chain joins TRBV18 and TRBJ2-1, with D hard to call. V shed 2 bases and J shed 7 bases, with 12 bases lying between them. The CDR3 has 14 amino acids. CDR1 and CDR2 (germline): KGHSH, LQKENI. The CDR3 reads CASSPTAAGNEQFF. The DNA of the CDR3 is TGTGCCAGCTCACCAACGGCGGCTGGGAATGAGCAGTTCTTC. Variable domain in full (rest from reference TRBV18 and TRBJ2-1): NAGVMQNPRHLVRRRGQEARLRCSPMKGHSHVYWYRQLPEEGLKFMVYLQKENIIDESGMPKERFSAEFPKEGPSILRIQQVVRGDSAAYFCASSPTAAGNEQFFGPGTRLTVL.

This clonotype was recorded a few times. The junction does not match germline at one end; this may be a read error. This CDR3 is CSARADYTDTQYF. For the CDR3, the DNA is TGCAGTGCGAGAGCGGACTACACAGATACGCAGTATTTT. The chain has TRBV20-1 and TRBJ2-3; possibly TRBD2 for D (6 bases). The CDR3 is made up of 13 amino acids. Germline-derived CDR1 and CDR2 are DFQATT and SNEGSKA (reference sequence).

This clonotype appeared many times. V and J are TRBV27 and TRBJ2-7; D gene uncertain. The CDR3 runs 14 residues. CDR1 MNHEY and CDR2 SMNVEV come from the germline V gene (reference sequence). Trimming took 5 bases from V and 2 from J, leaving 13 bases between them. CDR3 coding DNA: TGTGCCAGCAGTCCCCGGGCAGAGGCCTACGAGCAGTACTTC. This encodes CASSPRAEAYEQYF.

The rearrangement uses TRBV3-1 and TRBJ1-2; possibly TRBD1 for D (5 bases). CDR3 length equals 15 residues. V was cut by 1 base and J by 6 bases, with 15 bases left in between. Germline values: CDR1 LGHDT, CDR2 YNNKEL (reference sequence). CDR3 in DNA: TGTGCCAGCAGCCAAGGGGCAGGGTATTTGGATGGCTACACCTTC. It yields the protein CASSQGAGYLDGYTF.

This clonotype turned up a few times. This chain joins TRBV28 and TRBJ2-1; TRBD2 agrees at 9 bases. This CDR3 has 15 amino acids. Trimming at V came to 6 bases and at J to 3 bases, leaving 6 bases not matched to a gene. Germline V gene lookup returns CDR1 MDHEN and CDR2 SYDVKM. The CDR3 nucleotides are TGTGCCAGCAGGATTAGCGGGGGAAGCTACAATGAGCAGTTCTTC. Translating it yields CASRISGGSYNEQFF.

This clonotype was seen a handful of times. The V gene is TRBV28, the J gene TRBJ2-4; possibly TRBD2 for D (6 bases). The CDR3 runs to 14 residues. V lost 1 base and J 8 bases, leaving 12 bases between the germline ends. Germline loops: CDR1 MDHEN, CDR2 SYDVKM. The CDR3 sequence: CASSLLGGQDIQYF. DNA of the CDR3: TGTGCCAGCAGTTTATTGGGGGGTCAAGACATTCAGTACTTC.

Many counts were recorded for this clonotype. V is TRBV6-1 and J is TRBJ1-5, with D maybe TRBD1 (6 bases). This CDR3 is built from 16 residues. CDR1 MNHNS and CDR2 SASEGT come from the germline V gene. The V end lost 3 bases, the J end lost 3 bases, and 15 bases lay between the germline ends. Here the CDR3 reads CASSDKNSGDNQPQHF. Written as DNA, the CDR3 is TGTGCCAGCAGTGACAAAAATTCAGGGGACAATCAGCCCCAGCATTTT.

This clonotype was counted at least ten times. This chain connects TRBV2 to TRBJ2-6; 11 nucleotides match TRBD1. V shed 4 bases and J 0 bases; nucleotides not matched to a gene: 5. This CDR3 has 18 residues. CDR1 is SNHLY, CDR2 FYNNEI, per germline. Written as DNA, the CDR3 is TGTGCCAGCAGTGGGGACAGGGGGTCCCCCTCTGGGGCCAACGTCCTGACTTTC. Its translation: CASSGDRGSPSGANVLTF.

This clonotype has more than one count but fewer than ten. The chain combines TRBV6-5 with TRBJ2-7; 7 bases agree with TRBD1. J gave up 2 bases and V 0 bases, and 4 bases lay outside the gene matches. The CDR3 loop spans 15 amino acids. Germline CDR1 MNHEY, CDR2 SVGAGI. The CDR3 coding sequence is TGTGCCAGCAGTTACTCGACACAGGGGACCTACGAGCAGTACTTC. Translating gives CASSYSTQGTYEQYF.

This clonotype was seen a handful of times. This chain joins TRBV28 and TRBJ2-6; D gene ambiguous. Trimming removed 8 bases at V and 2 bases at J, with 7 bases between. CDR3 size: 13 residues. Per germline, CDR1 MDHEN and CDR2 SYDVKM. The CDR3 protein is CASFSAGANVLTF. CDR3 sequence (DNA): TGTGCCAGCTTCTCCGCTGGGGCCAACGTCCTGACTTTC. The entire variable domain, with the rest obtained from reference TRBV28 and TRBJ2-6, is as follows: DVKVTQSSRYLVKRTGEKVFLECVQDMDHENMFWYRQDPGLGLRLIYFSYDVKMKEKGDIPEGYSVSREKKERFSLILESASTNQTSMYLCASFSAGANVLTFGAGSRLTVL.

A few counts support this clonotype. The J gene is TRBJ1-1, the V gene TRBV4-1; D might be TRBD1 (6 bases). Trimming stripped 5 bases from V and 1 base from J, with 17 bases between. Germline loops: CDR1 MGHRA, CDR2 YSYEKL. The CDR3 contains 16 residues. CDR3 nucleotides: TGCGCCAGCAGCGATTCACGGGACACCACGAACACTGAAGCTTTCTTT. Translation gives CASSDSRDTTNTEAFF.

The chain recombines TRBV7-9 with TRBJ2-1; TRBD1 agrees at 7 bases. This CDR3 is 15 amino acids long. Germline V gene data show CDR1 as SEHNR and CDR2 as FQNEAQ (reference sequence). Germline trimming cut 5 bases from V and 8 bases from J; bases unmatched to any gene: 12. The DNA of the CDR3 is TGTGCCAGCAGCATAACCGGGACAGTATTATATGAGCAGTTCTTC. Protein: CASSITGTVLYEQFF.

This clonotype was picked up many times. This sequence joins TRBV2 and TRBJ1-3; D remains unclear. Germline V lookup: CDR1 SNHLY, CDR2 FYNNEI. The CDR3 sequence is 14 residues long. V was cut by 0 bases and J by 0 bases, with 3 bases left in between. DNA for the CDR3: TGTGCCAGCAGTGAAGCCTTCTCTGGAAACACCATATATTTT. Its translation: CASSEAFSGNTIYF.

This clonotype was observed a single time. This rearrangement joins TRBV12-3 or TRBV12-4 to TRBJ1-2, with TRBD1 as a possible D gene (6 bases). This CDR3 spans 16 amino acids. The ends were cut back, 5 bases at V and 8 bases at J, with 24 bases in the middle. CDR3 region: CASSTLTGGAAEGYTF. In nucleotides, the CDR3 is TGTGCCAGCAGTACACTCACGGGGGGCGCAGCGGAAGGCTACACCTTC.

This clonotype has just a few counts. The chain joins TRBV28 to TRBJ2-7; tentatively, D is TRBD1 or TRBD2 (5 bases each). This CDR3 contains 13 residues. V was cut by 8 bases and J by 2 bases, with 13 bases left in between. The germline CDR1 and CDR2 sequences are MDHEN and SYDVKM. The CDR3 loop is CASPGQSAYEQYF. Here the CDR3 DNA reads TGTGCCAGCCCGGGGCAGTCCGCCTACGAGCAGTACTTC.

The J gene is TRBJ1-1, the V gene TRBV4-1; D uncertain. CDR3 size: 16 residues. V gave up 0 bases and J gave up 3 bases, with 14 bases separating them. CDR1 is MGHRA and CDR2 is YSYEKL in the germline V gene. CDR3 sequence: CASSQDFPEQDTEAFF. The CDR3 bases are TGCGCCAGCAGCCAAGACTTCCCCGAACAAGACACTGAAGCTTTCTTT.

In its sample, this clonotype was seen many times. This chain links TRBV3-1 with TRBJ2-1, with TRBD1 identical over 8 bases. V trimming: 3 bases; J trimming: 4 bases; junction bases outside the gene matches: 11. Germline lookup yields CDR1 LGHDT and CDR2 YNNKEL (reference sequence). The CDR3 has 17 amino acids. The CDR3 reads CASSHRRGQAIYNEQFF. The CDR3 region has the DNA TGTGCCAGCAGCCACCGACGGGGACAGGCTATTTACAATGAGCAGTTCTTC.